This T cell receptor (beta chain) was sequenced in a study of cytomegalovirus exposure and HLA in healthy donors (dated by TCRdb to the late 2010s). Background on the whole study: In an earlier analysis of 587 of the donors, around 300 Gb of sequence data and 90 million to 120 million unique TCR beta sequences from 180 million or so T cells were reported. Several DR-DQ haplotypes were handled as single units for association and clustering because linkage in the cohort was strong. To study patterns of TCR occurrence, a later analysis re-analyzed previously published TCR beta repertoires from 500 to 850 donors and added high-resolution HLA genotyping. The number of donors typed differed by locus, with about 629-640 for A, B, C, DRB1 and DQB1, 522 for DQA1, 600 to 610 for DPA1, and over 400 for DPB1. To decide whether each TCR beta V gene segment behaved as functional or pseudogenic, an earlier analysis of 587 of the donors relied on high-throughput TCR beta sequencing. On average, over 200,000 unique TCR beta nucleotide sequences were sequenced per donor among fewer than 500 genotyped donors of the cohort, with roughly a sixth of those sequences being non-productive. Genome-wide SNP genotypes for about 60% of the roughly 670 donors were used in a later genetic analysis, which treated that subset as a discovery cohort. All discovery cohort repertoires had been generated using a single sequencing platform. The study aimed to test whether cataloging public T cell receptors could reveal signatures of past pathogen exposure. HLA typing included class I and class II loci at four-digit resolution. Rather than drawing on any new phenotypic data, the later analysis identified candidate immune exposures from TCR beta sequences and the way those sequences occurred across donors. The genetic ancestry cluster associated with self-reported Caucasian donors included 81% of the 398 genotyped donors. Alongside the repertoire data, information on donor age, sex, ethnicity and CMV serostatus was compiled. To predict cytomegalovirus infection status, the study combined high-throughput TCR immunosequencing, statistical association of individual TCRs with disease status, and machine learning. Along with the roughly 700-subject first cohort, a separate validation cohort of over a hundred different subjects was used. An early release that covered roughly 600 HLA-typed donors contained approximately 300 gigabases of sequencing data and roughly 84 million unique TCR sequences. The T cell repertoires of 666 subjects were profiled by immunosequencing and related to cytomegalovirus serostatus. Overall results and qualifications from the work: Linkage disequilibrium might explain the correlated functional status among segregating V segments, but an unknown experimental factor could not be ruled out. According to a later analysis, most CMV-associated TCR beta chains appeared to be HLA-restricted, and the HLA associations seemed to be driven largely by CMV exposure. According to a later analysis, parvovirus B19, influenza, CMV and Epstein-Barr virus appeared linked to several top co-occurrence clusters. In a later analysis, 16,951 TCR beta sequences were associated with specific HLA alleles at a false discovery rate of 0.05. Compared with the approximately 720-donor mean, donors in an Asian-associated ancestry cluster had fewer N-insertions in productive TCRs, according to a later genetic analysis. The classifier was reported to diagnose cytomegalovirus status with high specificity and sensitivity in both the original and validation cohorts. A further reported finding was that TCR beta sequences accurately predicted the HLA-A and HLA-B alleles for most subjects in the first cohort. In vitro tests confirmed that three of the cytomegalovirus-associated TCR beta chains recognize cytomegalovirus antigens. A later analysis found that TCR association rates varied across HLA loci, with DRB1 alleles showing the most associated TCRs and HLA-C alleles the fewest. Because counts were too low, roughly 16 rarely observed V segments, including chromosome 9 orphons, were excluded from the earlier analysis of around 590 of the donors. Because the 87-base-pair reads could not distinguish some IMGT-functional V segments, including TRBV6-2 and TRBV6-3, those segments were excluded. Because HLA typing was unavailable for some donors at each locus, only the typed subset was used in association tests. It was suggested by the authors that the approach could potentially be generalized to other disease states and immunological phenotypes. In a later analysis, HLA-associated TCR beta chains were found to be more clonally expanded and to have lower generation probabilities than equally common non-associated chains. The cohort was sequenced for TCR beta chains only, and without alpha or paired-chain data the features that could be detected were limited. An earlier analysis of 587 of the donors showed that most TCR beta V segments appeared in productive rearrangements either about 87% or about 30% of the time, which broadly matched IMGT annotations. Across donors, most TCR sequences were observed very rarely, whereas some public TCRs were present in many individuals. Presence/absence analyses assumed roughly uniform sequencing depth across donors, an assumption that may not hold. In the study, some 160 TCR beta chains were listed as associated with cytomegalovirus. In a later genetic analysis, a missense DCLRE1C variant was associated with V-gene and J-gene trimming of TCR beta chains, and the association was replicated in an independent cohort. The only immune exposure information available for the cohort was CMV serostatus. A group of highly shared sequence variants was considered likely to be a technical artifact of the sequencing pipeline. Assigning TCR associations to individual alleles was difficult when HLA alleles, especially DR and DQ, strongly co-occurred.

CDR1 SGDLS and CDR2 YYNGEE are derived from the germline V gene. V and J are trimmed by 2 bases and 3 bases, and the gene matches miss 3 bases of the junction. The CDR3 spans 16 residues, from the cysteine through the phenylalanine. Just CDR3 DNA is preserved here, 48 bases in frame from base 1. The cohort was made up of hundreds of healthy bone marrow donors. At the time of sampling, every cohort member was nominally healthy, though immune exposures that went unrecorded were likely present. The donor was CMV seronegative and was included in the group of a few hundred seronegative cohort members. Each donor provided a peripheral blood sample, and peripheral blood mononuclear cells were used for TCR beta sequencing. The Qiagen DNeasy Blood Extraction Kit was used to extract genomic DNA from the blood cell samples. As to this clone: No cognate antigen has been identified for it. No much larger clone is present one base from it, and per-base qualities are unavailable.

Library creation used the immunoSEQ multiplex PCR assay. A mixture of 60 forward primers for TCR Vbeta segments and 13 reverse primers for TCR Jbeta segments was used in the multiplex PCR. A multiplex PCR assay on genomic DNA amplified the CDR3 region of rearranged TCR beta genes. Amplified TCR beta libraries were sequenced as 87-base-pair reads on the Illumina HiSeq System. In the original analysis: In a later analysis, 70 million to 95 million unique TCR beta chains were counted across the 500 to 700 repertoires, and roughly 10 million of these chains were shared by at least two donors. To remove PCR and sequencing errors, raw reads were error-corrected and collapsed into unique sequences using a nearest-neighbor algorithm that merged closely related sequences. V, D and J gene segments were assigned by aligning CDR3 sequences to IMGT reference sequences. Each retained sequence needed at least a six-nucleotide match to both a V gene segment and a J gene segment. Rearrangements were called productive when the CDR3 lacked stop codons and stayed in frame with V and J; all others were non-productive. CDR3 was defined according to IMGT convention as the region running from the second conserved V-encoded cysteine to the conserved J-encoded phenylalanine. Sequences without an unambiguous match to a single V gene segment were excluded from the earlier analysis of almost 600 of the donors. An earlier analysis of just under 600 of the donors called V segments functional above 56.7% productive rearrangements and segregating when the between-donor standard deviation exceeded 5%. To diagnose cytomegalovirus status from the catalog of TCR beta chain sequences, a statistical classification framework was built. In a later analysis, V and J genes were assigned by comparing TCR nucleotide sequences against IMGT/GENE-DB human TR gene sequences. The TCRdist pipeline was used in a later analysis to assign CDR3 sequences and most-parsimonious VDJ recombination scenarios. In a later analysis, each TCR beta chain was defined by its CDR3 amino acid sequence together with its V-gene family, and reads without a unique V-gene family were excluded. In a later analysis, 450 to 600 highly shared, low-generation-probability nucleotide sequences were removed to address suspected cross-contamination and a sequencing artifact. In a later analysis, a clonal expansion index was calculated for each public chain from normalized within-repertoire ranks of inferred template counts. In a later analysis, generation probabilities were computed with a VDJ recombination model fitted to out-of-frame rearrangements, and the resulting probabilities were checked against IGoR. A later analysis scored TCR-TCR, TCR-HLA and TCR-CMV co-occurrence with hypergeometric tests, applying a repertoire-size bias correction to TCR pairs. To estimate false discovery rates, a later analysis permuted the HLA or CMV assignments 20 times. In a later analysis, co-occurring TCRs were grouped using DBSCAN, and TCRdist sequence similarity was added for clustering within HLA-allele-positive subsets. Repertoires with fewer than 30,000 or more than 120,000 public chains, plus five repertoires with anomalous nucleotide sharing, were excluded from co-occurrence clustering. TCRdb provides this immuneACCESS table in a form limited to in-frame rearrangements. Some clones are lacking; in checked studies, under half of them reflect an unresolved V gene, and why the rest are absent is not known. The D gene and trimming were derived from the DNA, and the V and J assignments and clone size from that table. A total of around 180,000 clones appear in this sample, more than 75% of them only once. Of the sample, roughly 1.4% falls within the top ten clones.

The sample was PBMCs. Here the chain combines TRBV9 and TRBJ2-3; TRBD2 matches 13 bases in the middle. The TCR sequence derives from a woman aged 45-60 years in good health and CMV-seronegative. The CDR3: CASSVGTSGITDTQYF. The DNA reads TGTGCCAGCAGCGTCGGGACTAGCGGGATAACAGATACGCAGTATTTT.